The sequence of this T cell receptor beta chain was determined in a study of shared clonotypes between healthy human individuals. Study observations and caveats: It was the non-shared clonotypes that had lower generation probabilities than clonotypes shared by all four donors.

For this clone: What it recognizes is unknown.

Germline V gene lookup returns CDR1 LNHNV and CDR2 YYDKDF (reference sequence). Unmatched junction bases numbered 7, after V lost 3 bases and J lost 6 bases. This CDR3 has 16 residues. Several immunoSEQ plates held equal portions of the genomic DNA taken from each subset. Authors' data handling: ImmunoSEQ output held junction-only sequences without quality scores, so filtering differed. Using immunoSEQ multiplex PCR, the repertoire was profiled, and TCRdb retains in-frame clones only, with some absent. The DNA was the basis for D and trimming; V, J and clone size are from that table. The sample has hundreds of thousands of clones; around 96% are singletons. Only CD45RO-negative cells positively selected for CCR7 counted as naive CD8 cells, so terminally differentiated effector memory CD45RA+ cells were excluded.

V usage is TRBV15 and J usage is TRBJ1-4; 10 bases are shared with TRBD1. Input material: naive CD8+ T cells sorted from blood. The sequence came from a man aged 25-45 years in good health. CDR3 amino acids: CATSRERQGAHEKLFF. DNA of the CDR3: TGTGCCACCAGCAGGGAAAGACAGGGGGCGCATGAAAAACTGTTTTTT.